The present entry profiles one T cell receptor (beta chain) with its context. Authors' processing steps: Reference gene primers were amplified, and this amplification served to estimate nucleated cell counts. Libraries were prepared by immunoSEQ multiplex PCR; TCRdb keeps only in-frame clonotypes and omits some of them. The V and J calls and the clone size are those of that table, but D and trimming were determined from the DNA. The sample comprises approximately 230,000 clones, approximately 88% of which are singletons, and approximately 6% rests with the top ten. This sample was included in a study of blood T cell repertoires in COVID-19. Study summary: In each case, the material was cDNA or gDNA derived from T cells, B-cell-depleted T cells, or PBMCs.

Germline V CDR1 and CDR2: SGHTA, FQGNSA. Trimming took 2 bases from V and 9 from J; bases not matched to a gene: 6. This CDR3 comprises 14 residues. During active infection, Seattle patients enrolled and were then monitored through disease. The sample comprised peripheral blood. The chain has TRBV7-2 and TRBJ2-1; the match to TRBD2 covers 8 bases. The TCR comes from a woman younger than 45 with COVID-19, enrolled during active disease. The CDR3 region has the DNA TGTGCCAGCAGCTTAAATAGCGGGGAAAGTGAGCAGTTCTTC. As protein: CASSLNSGESEQFF.